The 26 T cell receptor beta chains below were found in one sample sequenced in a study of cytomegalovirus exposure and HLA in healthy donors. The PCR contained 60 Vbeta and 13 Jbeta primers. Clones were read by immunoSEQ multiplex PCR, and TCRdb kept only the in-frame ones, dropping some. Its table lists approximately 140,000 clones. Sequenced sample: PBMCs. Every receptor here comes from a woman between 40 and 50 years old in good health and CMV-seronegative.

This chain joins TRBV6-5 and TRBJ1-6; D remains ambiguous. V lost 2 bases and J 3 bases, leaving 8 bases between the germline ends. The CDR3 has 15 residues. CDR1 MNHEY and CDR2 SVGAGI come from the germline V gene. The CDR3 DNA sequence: TGTGCCAGCAGTTACACGGGTCTCTATAATTCACCCCTCCACTTT. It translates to CASSYTGLYNSPLHF.

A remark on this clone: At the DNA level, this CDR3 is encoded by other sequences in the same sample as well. CDR3 DNA sequence: TGTGCCAGCAGCGTTCAGGGAAACACTGAAGCTTTCTTT. It codes for CASSVQGNTEAFF. The chain recombines TRBV9 with TRBJ1-1, with D perhaps TRBD1 (5 bases). V lost 2 bases to trimming and J lost 2 bases, with 7 bases between them. The CDR3 covers 13 residues. Germline V gives CDR1 SGDLS, CDR2 YYNGEE.

CDR3 amino acids: CASSLRNQPQHF. In DNA, the CDR3 is TGTGCCAGCAGTCTACGTAATCAGCCCCAGCATTTT. The chain has TRBV2 and TRBJ1-5; D gene ambiguous. The CDR3 runs to 12 residues. Trimming removed 5 bases at V and 4 bases at J, with 6 bases between. CDR1 and CDR2 (germline): SNHLY, FYNNEI.

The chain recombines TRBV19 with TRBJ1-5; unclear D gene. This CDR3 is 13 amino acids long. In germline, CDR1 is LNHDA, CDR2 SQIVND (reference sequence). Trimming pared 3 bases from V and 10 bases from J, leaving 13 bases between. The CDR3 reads CASSMRAGGPQHF. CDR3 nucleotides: TGTGCCAGTAGTATGCGGGCAGGAGGACCCCAGCATTTT.

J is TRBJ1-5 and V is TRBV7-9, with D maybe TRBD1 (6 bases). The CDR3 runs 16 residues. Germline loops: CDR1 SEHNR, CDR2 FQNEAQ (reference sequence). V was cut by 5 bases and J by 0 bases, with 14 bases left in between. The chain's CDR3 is CASSGGRELSNQPQHF. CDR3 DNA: TGTGCCAGCAGCGGGGGCAGGGAACTTAGCAATCAGCCCCAGCATTTT.

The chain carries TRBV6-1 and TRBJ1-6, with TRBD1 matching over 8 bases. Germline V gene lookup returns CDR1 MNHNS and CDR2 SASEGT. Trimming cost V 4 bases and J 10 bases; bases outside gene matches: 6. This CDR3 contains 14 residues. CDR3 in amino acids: CASSAGQGWSPLHF. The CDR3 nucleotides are TGTGCCAGCAGTGCCGGACAGGGATGGTCACCCCTCCACTTT.

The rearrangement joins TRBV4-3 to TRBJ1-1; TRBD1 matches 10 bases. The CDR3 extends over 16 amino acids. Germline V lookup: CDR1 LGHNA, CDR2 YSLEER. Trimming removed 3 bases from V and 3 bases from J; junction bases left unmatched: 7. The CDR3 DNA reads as TGCGCCAGCAGCCATGGCCTGGACAGGGGGTACACTGAAGCTTTCTTT. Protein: CASSHGLDRGYTEAFF.

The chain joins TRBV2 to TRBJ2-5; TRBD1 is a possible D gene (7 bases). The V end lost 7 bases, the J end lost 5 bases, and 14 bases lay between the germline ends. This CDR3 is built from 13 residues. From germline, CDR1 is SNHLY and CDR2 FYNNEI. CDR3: CASTGAGGETQYF. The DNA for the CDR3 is TGTGCCAGCACGGGGGCAGGGGGGGAGACCCAGTACTTC.

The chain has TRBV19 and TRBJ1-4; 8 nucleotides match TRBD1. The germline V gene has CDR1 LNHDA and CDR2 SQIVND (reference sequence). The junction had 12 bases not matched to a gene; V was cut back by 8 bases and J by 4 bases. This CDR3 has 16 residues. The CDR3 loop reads CASADRGLLGNEKLFF. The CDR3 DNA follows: TGTGCCAGTGCCGACAGGGGACTTTTGGGTAATGAAAAACTGTTTTTT. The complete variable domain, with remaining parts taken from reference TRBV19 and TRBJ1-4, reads DGGITQSPKYLFRKEGQNVTLSCEQNLNHDAMYWYRQDPGQGLRLIYYSQIVNDFQKGDIAEGYSVSREKKESFPLTVTSAQKNPTAFYLCASADRGLLGNEKLFFGSGTQLSVL.

In DNA, the CDR3 is TGTGCCAGCAGTCGACTCCGGGCTAACTATGGCTACACCTTC. This translates into CASSRLRANYGYTF. This chain uses TRBV2 with TRBJ1-2; no clear D. Between the trimmed V and J ends, which lost 5 bases and 0 bases, there was a span of 10 bases. Germline CDR1 reads SNHLY; CDR2 reads FYNNEI. The length of the CDR3 is 14 residues. The full variable domain, with the rest looked up from reference TRBV2 and TRBJ1-2, is EPEVTQTPSHQVTQMGQEVILRCVPISNHLYFYWYRQILGQKVEFLVSFYNNEISEKSEIFDDQFSVERPDGSNFTLKIRSTKLEDSAMYFCASSRLRANYGYTFGSGTRLTVV.

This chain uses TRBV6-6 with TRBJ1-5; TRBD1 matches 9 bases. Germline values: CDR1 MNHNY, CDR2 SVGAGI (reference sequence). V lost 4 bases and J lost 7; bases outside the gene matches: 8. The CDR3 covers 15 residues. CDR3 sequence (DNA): TGTGCCAGCAGTTTCGGGACAGGGCAAAACCAGCCCCAGCATTTT. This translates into CASSFGTGQNQPQHF.

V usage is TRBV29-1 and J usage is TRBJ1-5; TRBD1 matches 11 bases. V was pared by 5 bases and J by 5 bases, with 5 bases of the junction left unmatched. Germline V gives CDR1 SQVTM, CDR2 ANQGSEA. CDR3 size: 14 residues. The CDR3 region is CSVRVGQGDQPQHF. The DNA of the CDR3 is TGCAGCGTTAGGGTGGGACAGGGGGATCAGCCCCAGCATTTT. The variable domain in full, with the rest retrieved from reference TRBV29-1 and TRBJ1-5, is SAVISQKPSRDICQRGTSLTIQCQVDSQVTMMFWYRQQPGQSLTLIATANQGSEATYESGFVIDKFPISRPNLTFSTLTVSNMSPEDSSIYLCSVRVGQGDQPQHFGDGTRLSIL.

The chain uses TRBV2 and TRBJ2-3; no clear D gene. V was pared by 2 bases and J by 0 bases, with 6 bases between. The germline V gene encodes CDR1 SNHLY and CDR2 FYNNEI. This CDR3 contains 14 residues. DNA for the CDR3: TGTGCCAGCAGTGAATTACTCAGCACAGATACGCAGTATTTT. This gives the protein CASSELLSTDTQYF.

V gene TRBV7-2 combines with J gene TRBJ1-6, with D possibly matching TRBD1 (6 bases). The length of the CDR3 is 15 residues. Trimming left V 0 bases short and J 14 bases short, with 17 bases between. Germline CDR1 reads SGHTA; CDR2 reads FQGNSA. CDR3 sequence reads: CASSLAAGAGRALHF. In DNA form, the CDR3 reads TGTGCCAGCAGCTTAGCGGCGGGGGCTGGGAGGGCCCTCCACTTT.

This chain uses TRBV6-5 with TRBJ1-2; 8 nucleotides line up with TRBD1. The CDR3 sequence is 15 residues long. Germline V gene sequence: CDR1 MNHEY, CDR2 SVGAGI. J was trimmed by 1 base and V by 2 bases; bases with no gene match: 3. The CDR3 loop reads CASSYDRGGNYGYTF. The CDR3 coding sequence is TGTGCCAGCAGTTACGACAGGGGAGGTAACTATGGCTACACCTTC.

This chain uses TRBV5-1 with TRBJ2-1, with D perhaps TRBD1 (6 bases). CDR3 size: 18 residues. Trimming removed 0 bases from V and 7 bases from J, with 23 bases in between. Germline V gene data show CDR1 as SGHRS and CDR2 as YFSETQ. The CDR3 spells CASSLGGTTGAFGNEQFF. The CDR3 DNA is TGCGCCAGCAGCTTGGGTGGGACAACGGGCGCCTTTGGGAATGAGCAGTTCTTC.

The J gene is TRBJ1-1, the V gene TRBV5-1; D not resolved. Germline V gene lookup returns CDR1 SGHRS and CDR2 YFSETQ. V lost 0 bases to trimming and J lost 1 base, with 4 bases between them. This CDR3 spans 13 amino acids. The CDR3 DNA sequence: TGCGCCAGCAGCTTGGACACGAACACTGAAGCTTTCTTT. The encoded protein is CASSLDTNTEAFF.

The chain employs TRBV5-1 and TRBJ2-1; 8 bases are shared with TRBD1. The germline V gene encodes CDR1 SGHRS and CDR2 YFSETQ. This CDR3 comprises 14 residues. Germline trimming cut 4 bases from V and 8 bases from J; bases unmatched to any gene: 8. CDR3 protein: CASSNQGARDEQFF. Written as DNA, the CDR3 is TGCGCCAGCAGCAACCAGGGGGCTAGGGATGAGCAGTTCTTC.

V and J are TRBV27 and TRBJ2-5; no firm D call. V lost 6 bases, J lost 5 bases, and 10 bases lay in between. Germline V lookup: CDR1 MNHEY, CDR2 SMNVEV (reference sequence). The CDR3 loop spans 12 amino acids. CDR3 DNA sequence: TGTGCCAGCAGGGCTCCAGCGGAGACCCAGTACTTC. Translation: CASRAPAETQYF.

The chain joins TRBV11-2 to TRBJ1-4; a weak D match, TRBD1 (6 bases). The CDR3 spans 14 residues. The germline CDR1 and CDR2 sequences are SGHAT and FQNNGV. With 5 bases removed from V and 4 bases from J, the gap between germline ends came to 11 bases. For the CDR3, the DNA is TGTGCCAGCAGCCGAGGACAGAGTAATGAAAAACTGTTTTTT. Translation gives CASSRGQSNEKLFF.

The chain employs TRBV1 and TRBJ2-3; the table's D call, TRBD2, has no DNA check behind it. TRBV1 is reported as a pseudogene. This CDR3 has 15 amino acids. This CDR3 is CTSSQEDRGPDTQYF. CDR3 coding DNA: TGCACCAGCAGCCAAGAGGACCGGGGTCCAGATACGCAGTATTTT.

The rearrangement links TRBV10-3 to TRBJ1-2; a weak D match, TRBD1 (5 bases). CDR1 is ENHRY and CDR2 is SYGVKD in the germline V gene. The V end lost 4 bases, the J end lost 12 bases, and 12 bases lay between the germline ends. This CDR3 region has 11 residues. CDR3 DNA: TGTGCCATCAGTGCGGGGGGGAACAACACCTTC. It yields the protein CAISAGGNNTF.

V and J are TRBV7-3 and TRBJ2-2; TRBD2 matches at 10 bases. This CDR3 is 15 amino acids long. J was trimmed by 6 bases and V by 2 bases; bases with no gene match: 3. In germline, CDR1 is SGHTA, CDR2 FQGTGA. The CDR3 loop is CASSLSAGGPGELFF. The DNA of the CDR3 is TGTGCCAGCAGCTTATCAGCGGGGGGGCCCGGGGAGCTGTTTTTT.

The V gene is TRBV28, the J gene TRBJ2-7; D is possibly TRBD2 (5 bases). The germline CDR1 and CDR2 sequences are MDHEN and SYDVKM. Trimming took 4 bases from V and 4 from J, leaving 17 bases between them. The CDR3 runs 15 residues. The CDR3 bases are TGTGCCAGCAGTTCCCCCCCTGCGAGGGCTTACGAGCAGTACGTC. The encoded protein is CASSSPPARAYEQYV.

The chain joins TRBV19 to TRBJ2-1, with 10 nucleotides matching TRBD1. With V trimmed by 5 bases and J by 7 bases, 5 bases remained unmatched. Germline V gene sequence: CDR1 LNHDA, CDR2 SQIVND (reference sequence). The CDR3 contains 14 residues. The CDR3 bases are TGTGCCAGTAGTGGGGGACAGGGGAGGAATGAGCAGTTCTTC. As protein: CASSGGQGRNEQFF.

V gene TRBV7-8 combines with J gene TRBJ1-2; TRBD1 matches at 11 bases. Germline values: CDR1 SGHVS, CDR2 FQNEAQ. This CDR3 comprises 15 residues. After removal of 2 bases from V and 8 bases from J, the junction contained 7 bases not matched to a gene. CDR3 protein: CASSLNGQGADGYTF. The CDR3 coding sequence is TGTGCCAGCAGCTTAAATGGACAGGGGGCGGACGGCTACACCTTC.